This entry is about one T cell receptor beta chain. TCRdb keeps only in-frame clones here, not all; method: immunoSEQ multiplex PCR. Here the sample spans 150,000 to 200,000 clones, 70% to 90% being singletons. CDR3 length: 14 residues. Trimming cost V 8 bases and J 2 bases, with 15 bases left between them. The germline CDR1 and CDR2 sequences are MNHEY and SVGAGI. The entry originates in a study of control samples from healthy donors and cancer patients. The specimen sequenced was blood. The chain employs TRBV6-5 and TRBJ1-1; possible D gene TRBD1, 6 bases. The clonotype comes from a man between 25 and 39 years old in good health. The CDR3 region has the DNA TGTGCCAGCTGCCCGGGACACCCTAACACTGAAGCTTTCTTT. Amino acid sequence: CASCPGHPNTEAFF.